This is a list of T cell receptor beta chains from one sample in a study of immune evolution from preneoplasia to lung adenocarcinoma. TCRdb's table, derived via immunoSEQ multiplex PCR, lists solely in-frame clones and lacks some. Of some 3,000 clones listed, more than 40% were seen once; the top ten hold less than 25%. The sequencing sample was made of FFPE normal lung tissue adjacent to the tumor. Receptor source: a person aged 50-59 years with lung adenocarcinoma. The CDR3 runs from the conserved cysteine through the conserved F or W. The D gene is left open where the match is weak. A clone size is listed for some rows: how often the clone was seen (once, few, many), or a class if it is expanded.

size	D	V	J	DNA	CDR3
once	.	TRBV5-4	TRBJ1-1	TGTGCCAGCACGGGACAGAACACTGAAGCTTTCTTT	CASTGQNTEAFF
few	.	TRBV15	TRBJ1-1	TGTGCCACCAGCAGACTGACAGAGATGAACACTGAAGCTTTCTTT	CATSRLTEMNTEAFF
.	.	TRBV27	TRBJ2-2	TGTGCCAGCAAGACGGGACGGACCACCGGGGAGCTGTTTTTT	CASKTGRTTGELFF
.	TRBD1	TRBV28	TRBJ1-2	TGTGCCAGCAGCTCCTTATTCCAGGGGGTAGGTAGCTATGGCTACACCTTC	CASSSLFQGVGSYGYTF
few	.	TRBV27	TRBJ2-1	TGTGCCAGCAGTGTTGGAGCGGGCCCCAGCTCCTACAATGAGCAGTTCTTC	CASSVGAGPSSYNEQFF
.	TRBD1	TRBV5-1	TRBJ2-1	TGCGCCAGCAGCAGACAGGGGCTCGATGAGCAGTTCTTC	CASSRQGLDEQFF
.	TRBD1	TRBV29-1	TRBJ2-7	TGCAGCGTCGGACAGGGGAGGTACGAGCAGTACTTC	CSVGQGRYEQYF
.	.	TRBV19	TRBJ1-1	TGTGCCAGTATTGGACGAATGAACACTGAAGCTTTCTTT	CASIGRMNTEAFF
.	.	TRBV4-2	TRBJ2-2	TGTGCCAGCAGCCAAGATCCAAGCACCGGGGAGCTGTTTTTT	CASSQDPSTGELFF
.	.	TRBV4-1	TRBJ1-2	TGCGCCAGCAGCCAAGTAGGGGGAAATAGCTATGGCTACACCTTC	CASSQVGGNSYGYTF
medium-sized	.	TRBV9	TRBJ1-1	TGTGCCAGCAGCGTAGACCCCAAGCAGAGCATGAACACTGAAGCTTTCTTT	CASSVDPKQSMNTEAFF
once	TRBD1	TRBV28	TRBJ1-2	TGTGCCAGCAGTTTTCCAGGGGGCGGCTATGGCTACACCTTC	CASSFPGGGYGYTF
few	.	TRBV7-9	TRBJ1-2	TGTGCCAGCAGCTTAGAAGGCGGCTACACCTTC	CASSLEGGYTF
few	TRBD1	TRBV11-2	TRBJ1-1	TGTGCCAGCAGCTCCTGGACAGGGGGGGTCACTGAAGCTTTCTTT	CASSSWTGGVTEAFF
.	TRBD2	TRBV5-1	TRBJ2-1	TGCGCCAGCAGCTTCCCAGGGACTAGCGTCAATGAGCAGTTCTTC	CASSFPGTSVNEQFF
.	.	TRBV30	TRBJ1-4	TGTGCCTGGACCCGCGGGGGGGCCTCGTTTGAAAAACTGTTTTTT	CAWTRGGASFEKLFF
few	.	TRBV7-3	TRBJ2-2	TGTGCCAGCAGCCCGACGGGTCCCGGGGAGCTGTTTTTT	CASSPTGPGELFF
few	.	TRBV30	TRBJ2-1	TGTGCCTGGAGTCTTGACGGCTCCTACAATGAGCAGTTCTTC	CAWSLDGSYNEQFF
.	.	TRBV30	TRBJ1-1	TGTGCCGGACGGACGCTCATGAACACTGAAGCTTTCTTT	CAGRTLMNTEAFF
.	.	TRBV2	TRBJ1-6	TGTGCCAGCAGGGAAGTAGTAGGGAGGGCCTCACCCCTCCACTTT	CASREVVGRASPLHF
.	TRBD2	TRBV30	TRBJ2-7	TGTGCCTGGATGCGGGGGGGTGGCTACGAGCAGTACTTC	CAWMRGGGYEQYF
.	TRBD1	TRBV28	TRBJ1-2	TGTGCCAGCAGTTTGGGGACAGGGACCGGCTATGGCTACACCTTC	CASSLGTGTGYGYTF
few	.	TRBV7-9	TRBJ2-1	TGTGCCAGCAGTCAAGGGGGGAGATTCTACAATGAGCAGTTCTTC	CASSQGGRFYNEQFF
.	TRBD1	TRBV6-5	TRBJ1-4	TGTGCCACCTCAGGGGGATATGAAAAACTGTTTTTT	CATSGGYEKLFF
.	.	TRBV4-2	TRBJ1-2	TGTGCCAGCAGCCAAACAGGATCTAACTATGGCTACACCTTC	CASSQTGSNYGYTF
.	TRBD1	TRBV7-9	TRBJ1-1	TGTGCCAGCAGCCCTGTACAGGGGAAAGCTTTCTTT	CASSPVQGKAFF
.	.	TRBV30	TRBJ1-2	TGTGCCTGGAGTAACGGGGACTATGGCTACACCTTC	CAWSNGDYGYTF
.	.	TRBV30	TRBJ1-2	TGTGCCTGGAGGAGCCGGGCTAACTATGGCTACACCTTC	CAWRSRANYGYTF
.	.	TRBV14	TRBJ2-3	TGTGCCAGCAGCCAAGGAGGAACGTCCCTCGGGACAGATACGCAGTATTTT	CASSQGGTSLGTDTQYF
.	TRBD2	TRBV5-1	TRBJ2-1	TGCGCCAGCAGTAAGGGACTAGCGGGAGTGGGTCCCTACAATGAGCAGTTCTTC	CASSKGLAGVGPYNEQFF
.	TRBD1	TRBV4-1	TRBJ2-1	TGCGCCAGCAGCCAGGGGACAGGGAGAAGTTCCTACAATGAGCAGTTCTTC	CASSQGTGRSSYNEQFF
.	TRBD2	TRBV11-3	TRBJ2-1	TGTGCCAGCAGCCCAAAGGGGCTAGCGGGAGAGAGTGAGCAGTTCTTC	CASSPKGLAGESEQFF
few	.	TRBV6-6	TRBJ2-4	TGTGCCAGCAGTCTAGCCAAAAACATTCAGTACTTC	CASSLAKNIQYF
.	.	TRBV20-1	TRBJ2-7	TGCAGTGCTGGAACAGGCTACGAGCAGTACTTC	CSAGTGYEQYF
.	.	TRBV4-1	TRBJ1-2	TGCGCCAGCAGCCAGCAGGACTATGGCTACACCTTC	CASSQQDYGYTF
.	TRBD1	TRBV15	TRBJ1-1	TGTGCCACCAGCAGAGGCGGGACAGGGAACACTGAAGCTTTCTTT	CATSRGGTGNTEAFF
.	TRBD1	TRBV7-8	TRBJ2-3	TGTGCCAGCAGCCCTGGGCCGGGTGGGACAGTTCCAGATACGCAGTATTTT	CASSPGPGGTVPDTQYF
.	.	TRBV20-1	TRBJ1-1	TGCAGTGCCTGGACAGCGCATGAAGCTTTCTTT	CSAWTAHEAFF
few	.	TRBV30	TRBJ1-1	TGTGCCTGGTCTCGGACTGAAGCTTTCTTT	CAWSRTEAFF
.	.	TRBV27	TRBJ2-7	TGTGCCAGCAGTTTAACCTTCCTTGGGGCAGGAAATACCTACGAGCAGTACTTC	CASSLTFLGAGNTYEQYF
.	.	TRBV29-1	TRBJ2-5	TGCAGCGTTTGCCCCGAGGGCAGTCAAGAGACCCAGTACTTC	CSVCPEGSQETQYF
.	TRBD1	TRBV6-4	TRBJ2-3	TGTGCCAGCAGTGAGGGGACAGGGAGCACAGATACGCAGTATTTT	CASSEGTGSTDTQYF
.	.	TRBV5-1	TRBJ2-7	TGCGCCAGCAGCTTGGAGGAGGGCTACGAGCAGTACTTC	CASSLEEGYEQYF
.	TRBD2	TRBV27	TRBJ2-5	TGTGCCAGCAGTTTAGACACTAGCGGCCAAGAGACCCAGTACTTC	CASSLDTSGQETQYF
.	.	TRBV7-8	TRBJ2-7	TGTGCCAGCAGCTTAGCCGCCGGGGGCCTCTACGAGCAGTACTTC	CASSLAAGGLYEQYF
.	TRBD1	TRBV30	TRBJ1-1	TGTGCCTGGACCGAGGGACAGGGCGAAGCTTTCTTT	CAWTEGQGEAFF
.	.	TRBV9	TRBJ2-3	TGTGCCAGCAGCTCCGACGGGACTCCAAGCACAGATACGCAGTATTTT	CASSSDGTPSTDTQYF
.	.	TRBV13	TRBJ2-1	TGTGCCAGCAGCTTCCAGAGGGATGAGCAGTTCTTC	CASSFQRDEQFF
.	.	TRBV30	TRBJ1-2	TGTGCCTGGAGCATTTTAGAAAATGGCTACACCTTC	CAWSILENGYTF
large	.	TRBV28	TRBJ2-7	TGTGCCAGCAGTTTCTTTGCAGACTCCTACGAGCAGTACTTC	CASSFFADSYEQYF
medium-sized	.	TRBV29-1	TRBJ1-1	TGCAGCGTTGATTCTGCAGAAGAAGCTTTCTTT	CSVDSAEEAFF